These 5 T cell receptor beta chains were all obtained from the same sample, sequenced in a study of neurological immune-mediated disorders. In TCRdb, the 5' RACE reads were re-called with MiXCR into one record per CDR3 protein. The sample shows tens of thousands of distinct CDR3 sequences, roughly 10% of them seen only once. The time point denotes: longitudinal time-point 1 (baseline). The sample consisted of PBMCs. The receptors come from a man aged 30 to 39 in good health.

This clonotype was found a few times. The gene calls are TRBV3-1 and TRBJ2-7; possibly TRBD1 or TRBD2 for D (5 bases each). The CDR3 loop spans 12 amino acids. The germline gives CDR1 LGHDT, CDR2 YNNKEL (reference sequence). Trimming took 8 bases from V and 5 from J, leaving 13 bases between them. This CDR3 is CASSGALNEQYF. The DNA of the CDR3 is TGTGCCAGCTCCGGGGCACTGAACGAGCAGTACTTC.

This clonotype was counted many times. The chain combines TRBV5-1 with TRBJ2-7, with 7 bases fitting TRBD2. The CDR3 totals 14 residues. Unmatched junction bases numbered 3, after V lost 1 base and J lost 2 bases. Looked up from germline, CDR1 is SGHRS and CDR2 is YFSETQ. CDR3 nucleotides: TGCGCCAGCAGCTTGAAACTAGCGACCTACGAGCAGTACTTC. It specifies CASSLKLATYEQYF.

This clonotype appeared many times. V usage is TRBV7-2 and J usage is TRBJ2-3; 12 nucleotides agree with TRBD2. Germline V lookup: CDR1 SGHTA, CDR2 FQGNSA. The CDR3 totals 18 residues. Trimming cost V 0 bases and J 5 bases; bases outside gene matches: 9. In nucleotides, the CDR3 is TGTGCCAGCAGCTTAGCGGGGCTAGCGGGAGGGCCGGGAGATACGCAGTATTTT. Translated: CASSLAGLAGGPGDTQYF.

A remark on this clonotype: This sequence may be a read error, since a much larger clone differs from it by one base. J is TRBJ2-7 and V is TRBV27; 8 bases align to TRBD2. The germline V gene encodes CDR1 MNHEY and CDR2 SMNVEV (reference sequence). CDR3 length: 16 amino acids. The J segment lost 5 bases and the V segment lost 6 bases, leaving 15 bases of the junction unmatched. The CDR3 loop reads CASSRVPGLVGNEQYF. Here the CDR3 DNA reads TGTGCCAGCAGCCGGGTGCCGGGACTAGTGGGGAACGAGCAGTACTTC.

This clonotype was seen repeatedly, ten times or more. V usage is TRBV20-1 and J usage is TRBJ1-6, with D possibly TRBD1 on 5 matching bases. Per the germline V gene, CDR1 is DFQATT and CDR2 is SNEGSKA (reference sequence). This CDR3 has 15 amino acids. V was pared by 1 base and J by 7 bases, with 14 bases between. The CDR3, as DNA: TGCAGTGCTAGAGGGGGACCCGGGGAAAATTCACCCCTCCACTTT. Amino acid sequence: CSARGGPGENSPLHF.